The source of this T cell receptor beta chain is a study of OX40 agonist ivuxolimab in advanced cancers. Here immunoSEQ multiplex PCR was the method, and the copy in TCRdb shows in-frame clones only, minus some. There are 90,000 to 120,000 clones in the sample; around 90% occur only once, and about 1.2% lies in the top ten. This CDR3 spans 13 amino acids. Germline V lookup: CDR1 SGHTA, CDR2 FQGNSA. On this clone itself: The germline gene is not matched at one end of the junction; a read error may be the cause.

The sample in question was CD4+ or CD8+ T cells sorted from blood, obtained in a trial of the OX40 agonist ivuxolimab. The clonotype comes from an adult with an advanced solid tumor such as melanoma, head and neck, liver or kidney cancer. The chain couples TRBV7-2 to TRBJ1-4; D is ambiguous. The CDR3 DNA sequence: TGTGCCAACAGCCCACCCGGGAGTGAAAAACTGTTTTTT. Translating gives CANSPPGSEKLFF.